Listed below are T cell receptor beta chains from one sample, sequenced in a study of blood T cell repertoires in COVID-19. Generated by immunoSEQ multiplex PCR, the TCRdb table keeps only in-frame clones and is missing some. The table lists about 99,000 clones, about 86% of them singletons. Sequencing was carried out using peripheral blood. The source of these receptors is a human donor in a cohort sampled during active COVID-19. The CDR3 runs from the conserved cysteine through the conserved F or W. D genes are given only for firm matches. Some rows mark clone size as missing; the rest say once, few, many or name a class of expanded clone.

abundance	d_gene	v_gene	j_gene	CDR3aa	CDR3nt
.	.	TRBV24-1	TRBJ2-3	CATSDFVPGTDTQYF	TGTGCCACCAGTGATTTCGTCCCCGGCACAGATACGCAGTATTTT
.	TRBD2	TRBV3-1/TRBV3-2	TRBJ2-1	CASSQAIAGWDEQFF	TGTGCCAGCAGCCAAGCTATAGCGGGGTGGGATGAGCAGTTCTTC
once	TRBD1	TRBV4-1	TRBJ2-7	CASSQTTGTFYEQYF	TGCGCCAGCAGCCAGACGACAGGGACGTTCTACGAGCAGTACTTC
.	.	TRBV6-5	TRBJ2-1	CASGSAVYSYNEQFF	TGTGCCAGCGGGTCGGCGGTGTACTCCTACAATGAGCAGTTCTTC
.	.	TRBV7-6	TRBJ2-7	CASSLAEEYEQYF	TGTGCCAGCAGCCTCGCGGAAGAGTACGAGCAGTACTTC
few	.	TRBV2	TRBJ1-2	CASSEDSGYYGYTF	TGTGCCAGCAGTGAAGATTCAGGTTACTATGGCTACACCTTC
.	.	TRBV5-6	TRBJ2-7	CASSRVGTGPYEQYF	TGTGCCAGCAGCCGGGTGGGGACTGGGCCCTACGAGCAGTACTTC
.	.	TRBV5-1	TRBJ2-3	CASSPPGITDTQYF	TGCGCCAGCAGCCCCCCCGGGATCACAGATACGCAGTATTTT
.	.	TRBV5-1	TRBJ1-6	CASSLAPGGNSPLHF	TGCGCCAGCAGCCTAGCCCCCGGGGGGAATTCACCCCTCCACTTT
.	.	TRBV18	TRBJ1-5	CASSPMRVGSNQPQHF	TGTGCCAGCTCACCAATGAGGGTGGGAAGCAATCAGCCCCAGCATTTT
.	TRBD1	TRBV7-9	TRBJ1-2	CASSLGWQRGTAYGYTF	TGTGCCAGCAGCTTAGGCTGGCAAAGGGGGACAGCCTATGGCTACACCTTC
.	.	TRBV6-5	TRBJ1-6	CASSSFLSSYNSPLHF	TGTGCCAGCAGTTCTTTCCTGAGCTCCTATAATTCACCCCTCCACTTT
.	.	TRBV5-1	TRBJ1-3	CASSLQGINSGNTIYF	TGCGCCAGCAGCCTTCAGGGGATCAACTCTGGAAACACCATATATTTT
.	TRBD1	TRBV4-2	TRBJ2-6	CASSQDLGQGTGANVLTF	TGTGCCAGCAGCCAAGATCTGGGACAGGGAACCGGGGCCAACGTCCTGACTTTC
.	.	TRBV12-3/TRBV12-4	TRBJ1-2	CASSPRDYGYTF	TGTGCCAGCAGCCCTCGCGACTATGGCTACACCTTC
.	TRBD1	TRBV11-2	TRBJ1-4	CASSPRTGENGKLFF	TGTGCCAGCAGCCCCAGGACAGGGGAGAATGGAAAACTGTTTTTT
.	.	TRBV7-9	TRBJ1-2	CASTPTGDYGYTF	TGTGCCAGCACCCCCACGGGGGACTATGGCTACACCTTC
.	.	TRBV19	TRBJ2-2	CASSYGQNTGELFF	TGTGCCAGTAGTTACGGACAGAACACCGGGGAGCTGTTTTTT
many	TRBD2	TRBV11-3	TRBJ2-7	CASSLAGGPSYEQYF	TGTGCCAGCAGCTTAGCGGGAGGCCCCTCCTACGAGCAGTACTTC
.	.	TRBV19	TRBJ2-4	CASSIRQSVAKNIQYF	TGTGCCAGTAGTATTCGTCAGAGCGTAGCCAAAAACATTCAGTACTTC
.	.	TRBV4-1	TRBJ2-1	CASSQALGEQFF	TGCGCCAGCAGCCAAGCCCTCGGTGAGCAGTTCTTC
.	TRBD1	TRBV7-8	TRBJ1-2	CASSIRGVDRGYTF	TGTGCCAGCAGCATCAGGGGGGTAGATCGTGGCTACACCTTC
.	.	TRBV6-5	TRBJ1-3	CASRHTGVGNTIYF	TGTGCCAGCAGACACACAGGAGTCGGAAACACCATATATTTT
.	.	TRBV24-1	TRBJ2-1	CATSDLEASSYNEQFF	TGTGCCACCAGTGATTTAGAGGCGAGCTCCTACAATGAGCAGTTCTTC
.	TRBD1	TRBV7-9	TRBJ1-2	CASSPDRGQKTF	TGTGCCAGCAGCCCCGACAGGGGGCAGAAAACCTTC
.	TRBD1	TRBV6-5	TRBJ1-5	CASSPRDRGDQPQHF	TGTGCCAGCAGCCCCCGGGACAGGGGCGACCAGCCCCAGCATTTT
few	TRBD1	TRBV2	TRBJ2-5	CASSRDRGFQETQYF	TGTGCCAGCAGTCGGGACAGGGGGTTCCAAGAGACCCAGTACTTC
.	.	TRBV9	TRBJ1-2	CASRAEQSGGYTF	TGTGCCAGCAGGGCGGAGCAGAGCGGTGGCTACACCTTC
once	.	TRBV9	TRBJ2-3	CASSVGGHSTDTQYF	TGTGCCAGCAGCGTAGGGGGGCACTCCACAGATACGCAGTATTTT
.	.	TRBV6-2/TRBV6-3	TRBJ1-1	CASSPEPGGREAFF	TGTGCCAGCAGCCCCGAACCCGGGGGTCGTGAAGCTTTCTTT
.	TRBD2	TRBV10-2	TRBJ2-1	CASSARGLADSLGNEQFF	TGCGCCAGCAGTGCAAGGGGACTAGCGGACTCACTGGGGAATGAGCAGTTCTTC
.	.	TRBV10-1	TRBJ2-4	CASSESGAKNIQYF	TGCGCCAGCAGTGAATCGGGAGCCAAAAACATTCAGTACTTC
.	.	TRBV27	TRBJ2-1	CASSLSGSNEQFF	TGTGCCAGCAGTTTATCGGGCAGCAATGAGCAGTTCTTC
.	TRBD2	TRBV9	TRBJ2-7	CASSVASGSAYEQYF	TGTGCCAGCAGCGTGGCTAGCGGGTCAGCCTACGAGCAGTACTTC
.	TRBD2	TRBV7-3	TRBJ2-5	CASSLIAGETQYF	TGTGCCAGCAGCTTAATAGCGGGGGAGACCCAGTACTTC
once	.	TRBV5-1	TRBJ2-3	CASSFKQGGTDTQYF	TGCGCCAGCAGCTTTAAACAGGGTGGGACAGATACGCAGTATTTT
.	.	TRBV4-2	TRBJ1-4	CASSHLQGTNEKLFF	TGTGCCAGCAGCCACCTCCAGGGGACTAATGAAAAACTGTTTTTT
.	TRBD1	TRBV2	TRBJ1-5	CASSESGTGVYQPQHF	TGTGCCAGCAGTGAATCTGGGACAGGGGTGTATCAGCCCCAGCATTTT
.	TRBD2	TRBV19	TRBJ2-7	CASSPSGGWAEQYF	TGTGCCAGCAGCCCTAGCGGGGGATGGGCCGAGCAGTACTTC
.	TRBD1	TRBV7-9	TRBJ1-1	CASRRGLVNTEAFF	TGTGCCAGTCGCAGGGGGCTCGTGAACACTGAAGCTTTCTTT